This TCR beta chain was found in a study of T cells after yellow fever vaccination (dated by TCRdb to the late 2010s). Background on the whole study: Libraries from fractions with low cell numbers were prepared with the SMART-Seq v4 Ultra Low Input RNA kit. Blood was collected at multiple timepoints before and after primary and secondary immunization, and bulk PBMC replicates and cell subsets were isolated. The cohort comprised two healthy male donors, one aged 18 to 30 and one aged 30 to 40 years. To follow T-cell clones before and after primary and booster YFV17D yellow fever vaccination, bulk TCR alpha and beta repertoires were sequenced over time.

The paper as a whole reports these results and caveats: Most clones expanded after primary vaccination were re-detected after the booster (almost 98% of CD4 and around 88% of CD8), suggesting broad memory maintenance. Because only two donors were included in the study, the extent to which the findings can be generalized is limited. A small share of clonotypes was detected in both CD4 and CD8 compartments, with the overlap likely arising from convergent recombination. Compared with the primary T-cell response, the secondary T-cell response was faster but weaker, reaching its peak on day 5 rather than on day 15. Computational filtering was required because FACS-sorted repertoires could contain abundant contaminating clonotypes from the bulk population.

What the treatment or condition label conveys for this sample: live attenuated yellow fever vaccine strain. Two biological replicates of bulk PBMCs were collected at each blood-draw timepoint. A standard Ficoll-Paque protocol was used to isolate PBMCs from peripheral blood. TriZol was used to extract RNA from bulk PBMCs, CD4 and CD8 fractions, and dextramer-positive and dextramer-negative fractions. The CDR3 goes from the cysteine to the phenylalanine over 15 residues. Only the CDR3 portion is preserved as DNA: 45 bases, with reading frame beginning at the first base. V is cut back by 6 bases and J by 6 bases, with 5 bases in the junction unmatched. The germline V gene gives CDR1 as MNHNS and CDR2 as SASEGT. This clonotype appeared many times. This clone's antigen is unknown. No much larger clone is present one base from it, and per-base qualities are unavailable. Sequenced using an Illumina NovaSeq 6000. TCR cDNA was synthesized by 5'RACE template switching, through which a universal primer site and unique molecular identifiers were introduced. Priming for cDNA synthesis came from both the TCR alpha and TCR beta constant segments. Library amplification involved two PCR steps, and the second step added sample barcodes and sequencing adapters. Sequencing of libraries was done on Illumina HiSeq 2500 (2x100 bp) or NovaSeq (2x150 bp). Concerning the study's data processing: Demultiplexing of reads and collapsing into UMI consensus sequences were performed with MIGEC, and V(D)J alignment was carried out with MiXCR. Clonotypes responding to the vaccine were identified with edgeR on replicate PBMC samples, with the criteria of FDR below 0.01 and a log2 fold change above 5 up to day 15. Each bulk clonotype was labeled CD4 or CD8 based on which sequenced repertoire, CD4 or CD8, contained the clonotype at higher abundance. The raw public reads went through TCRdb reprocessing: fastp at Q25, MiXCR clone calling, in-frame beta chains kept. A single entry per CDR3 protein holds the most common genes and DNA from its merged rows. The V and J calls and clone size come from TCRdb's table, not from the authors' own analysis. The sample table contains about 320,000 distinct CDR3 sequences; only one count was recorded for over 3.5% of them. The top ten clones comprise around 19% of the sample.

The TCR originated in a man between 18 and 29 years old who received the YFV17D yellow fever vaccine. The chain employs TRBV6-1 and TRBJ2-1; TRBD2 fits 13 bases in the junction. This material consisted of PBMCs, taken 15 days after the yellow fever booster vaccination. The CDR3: CASSPTSGGANEQFF. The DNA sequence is TGTGCCAGCAGCCCTACTAGCGGGGGGGCCAATGAGCAGTTCTTC.